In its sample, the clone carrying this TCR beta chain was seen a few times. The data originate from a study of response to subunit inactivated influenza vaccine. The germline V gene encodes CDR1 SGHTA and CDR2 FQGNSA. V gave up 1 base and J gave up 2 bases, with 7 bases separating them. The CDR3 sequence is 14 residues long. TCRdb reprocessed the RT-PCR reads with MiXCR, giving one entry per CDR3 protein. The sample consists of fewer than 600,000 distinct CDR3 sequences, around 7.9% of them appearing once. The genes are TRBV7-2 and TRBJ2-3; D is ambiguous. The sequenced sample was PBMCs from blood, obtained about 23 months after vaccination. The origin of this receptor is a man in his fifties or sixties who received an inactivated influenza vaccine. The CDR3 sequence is CASSLVQITDTQYF. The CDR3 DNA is TGTGCCAGCAGCTTAGTCCAGATCACAGATACGCAGTATTTT.